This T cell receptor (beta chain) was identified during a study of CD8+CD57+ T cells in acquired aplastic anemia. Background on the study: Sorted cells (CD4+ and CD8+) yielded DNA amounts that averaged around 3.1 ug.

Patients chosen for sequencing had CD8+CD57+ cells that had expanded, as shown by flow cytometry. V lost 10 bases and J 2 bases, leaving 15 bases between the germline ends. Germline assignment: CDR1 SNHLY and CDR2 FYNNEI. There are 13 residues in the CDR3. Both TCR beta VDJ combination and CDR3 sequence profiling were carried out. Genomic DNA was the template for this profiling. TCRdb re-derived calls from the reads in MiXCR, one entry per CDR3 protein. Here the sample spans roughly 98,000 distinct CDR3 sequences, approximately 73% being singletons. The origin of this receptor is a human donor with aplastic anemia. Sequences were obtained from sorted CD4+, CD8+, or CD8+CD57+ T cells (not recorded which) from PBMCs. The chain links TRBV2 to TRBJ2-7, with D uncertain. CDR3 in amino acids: CATTDLLTYEQYF. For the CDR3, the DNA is TGTGCCACCACCGACCTCTTAACCTACGAGCAGTACTTC.